A selection of T cell receptor beta chains follows, all from one sample in a study of regulatory T cells in long-lasting Graves disease. One entry per CDR3 protein results from TCRdb running MiXCR on the multiplex PCR reads. The sample has roughly 450,000 distinct CDR3 sequences; approximately 22% are singletons. The sequences come from peripheral blood mononuclear cells (PBMCs), collected when the disease was refractory, from a patient treated with antithyroid drugs. The receptor set was obtained from a female donor with Graves disease. Each CDR3 is given without its conserved first and last residue.

V,CDR3
TRBV7-9,AARGTSGSYEQY
TRBV20-1,SARDRVNTGELF
TRBV30,AWKGDGNQPQH
TRBV11-2,ASSRGTGRDTEAF
TRBV7-2,ASSQRGGRNEQF
TRBV15,ATSRRTQNAEAF
TRBV6-2/TRBV6-3,ASSEGMFTEAF
TRBV29-1,SVEDPGSSYEQY
TRBV7-2,ASSLWGQANYGYT
TRBV2,ASSERIWEPF
TRBV12-3/TRBV12-4,ASSSYRGASTEAF
TRBV29-1,SVDGGINEKLF
TRBV7-2,ASSLGSGGDYGYT
TRBV20-1,SASTTGANVLT
TRBV28,ASTRDGNSPLH
TRBV9,ASSVGTSGAEAIQY
TRBV4-1,ASSQERVQSYEQY
TRBV5-1,ASSNGPEQY
TRBV27,ASSLLANQPQH
TRBV12-3/TRBV12-4,ASSLFQGHLDENTEAF
TRBV9,ASSGGTGKGYT
TRBV28,ASSLPGGPTYNSPLH
TRBV28,ASTVYSGSTDTQY
TRBV12-3/TRBV12-4,ASSLPGSYGYT
TRBV6-2/TRBV6-3,ASSPGWGNQPQH
TRBV5-5,ASSLGSTGNTIY
TRBV5-5,ASSPWGENTEAF
TRBV6-1,ASSRQGPGGYT
TRBV7-8,ASSLARTGVETQY
TRBV6-4,ASSYLDISVGYT
TRBV7-9,ASSYSGEGGYT
TRBV3-1,ASSLRGGEAF
TRBV4-2,ASSQPTGAKTQY
TRBV6-1,ASSPGLATGELF
TRBV25-1,ASSSPTGDQYEQY
TRBV3-1,ASSQVDNSPLH
TRBV14,ASSQEWAPRGAF
TRBV7-8,ASSSGQGGRSETQY
TRBV28,ASSLRGGDSPLH
TRBV7-2,ASSPHMGGSSYNSPLH
TRBV3-1,ASSQGLDFQETQY
TRBV29-1,SVTTGTGAYEQY
TRBV6-1,ASSRRDSNEKLF